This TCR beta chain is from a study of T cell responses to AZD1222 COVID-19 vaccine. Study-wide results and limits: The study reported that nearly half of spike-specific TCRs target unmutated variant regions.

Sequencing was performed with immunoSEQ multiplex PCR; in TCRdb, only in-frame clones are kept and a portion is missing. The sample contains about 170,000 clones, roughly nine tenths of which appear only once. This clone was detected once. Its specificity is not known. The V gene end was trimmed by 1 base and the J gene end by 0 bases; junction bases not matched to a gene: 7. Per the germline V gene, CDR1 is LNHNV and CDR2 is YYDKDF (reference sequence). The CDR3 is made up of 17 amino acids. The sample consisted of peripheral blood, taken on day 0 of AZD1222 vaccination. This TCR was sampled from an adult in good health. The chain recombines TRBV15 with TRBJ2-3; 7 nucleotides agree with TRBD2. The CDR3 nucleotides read TGTGCCACCAGCAGAGGGCTAGCGGTATCCAGCACAGATACGCAGTATTTT. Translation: CATSRGLAVSSTDTQYF.